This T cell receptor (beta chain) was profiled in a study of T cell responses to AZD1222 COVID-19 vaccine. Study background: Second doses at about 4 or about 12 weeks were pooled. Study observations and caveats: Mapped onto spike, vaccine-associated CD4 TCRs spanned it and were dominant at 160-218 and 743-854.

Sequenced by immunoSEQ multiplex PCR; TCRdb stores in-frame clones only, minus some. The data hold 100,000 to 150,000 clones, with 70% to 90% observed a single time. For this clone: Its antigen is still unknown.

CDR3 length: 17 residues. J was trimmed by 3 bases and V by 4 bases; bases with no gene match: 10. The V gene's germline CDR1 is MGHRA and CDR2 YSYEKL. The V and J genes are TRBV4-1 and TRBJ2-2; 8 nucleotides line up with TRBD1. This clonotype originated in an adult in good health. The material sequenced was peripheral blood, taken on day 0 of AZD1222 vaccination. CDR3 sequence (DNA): TGCGCCAGCAGCCCATTTGACAGGGGCGTGGACACCGGGGAGCTGTTTTTT. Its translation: CASSPFDRGVDTGELFF.